The TCR beta chain described here comes from a study of human T cells and chemical hapten exposure. This CDR3 has 13 residues. Germline CDR1 SQVTM, CDR2 ANQGSEA. V lost 1 base and J lost 3, with 10 bases in between. From the RACE reads, TCRdb called clonotypes with MiXCR, one entry per CDR3 protein. The repertoire holds some 360,000 distinct CDR3 sequences, with 4.5% to 6% as singletons. The sample's time point: pre-sensitization, week 0. Treatment: therapeutic diphenylcyclopropenone sensitization with weekly scalp DPC. The rearrangement joins TRBV29-1 to TRBJ2-7, with unresolved D. This TCR came from a woman aged 50 to 60 with alopecia areata. Some clones in this sample may be carry-over from other donors' samples. Sequenced here: whole blood, sampled in connection with sensitization to the hapten diphenylcyclopropenone (DPC). The CDR3 DNA reads TGCAGCGTTGAAGGGCAGGAAAACTACGAGCAGTACTTC. It yields the protein CSVEGQENYEQYF.